The 15 T cell receptor beta chains below were found in one sample sequenced in a study of tumor-infiltrating lymphocytes in primary liver carcinoma. Unsorted whole blood supplied the blood RNA, and germline DNA was isolated too. Starting material of roughly 0.45 ug total RNA yielded TCR beta cDNA via a constant-region primer. Slightly modified ARM-PCR, run as three nested multiplex PCR rounds, produced the TCR beta libraries. Rounds one and two of PCR, each of approximately 11 cycles, were primed with TRBV1-TRBV30 forward primers and a C-beta reverse primer. In TCRdb, the multiplex PCR reads were re-called with MiXCR into one record per CDR3 protein. Of almost 200,000 distinct CDR3 sequences listed, less than 70% are singletons. The specimen was peripheral blood. These receptors originate from a woman aged 60-70 years with primary liver carcinoma and hepatitis B virus infection.

Comments on this clonotype: In this CDR3 the conserved last residue, phenylalanine or tryptophan, is missing, so a read error is likely. The genes are TRBV7-9 and TRBJ1-1, with 11 nucleotides matching TRBD1. The CDR3 has 16 residues. V was pared by 5 bases and J by 6 bases, with 11 bases of the junction left unmatched. Per the germline V gene, CDR1 is SEHNR and CDR2 is FQNEAQ (reference sequence). The CDR3 region has the DNA TGTGCCAGCAGCACCCGGGACAGGGGGGGGATCGCTGAAGCTTTCTCT. It codes for CASSTRDRGGIAEAFS.

Regarding this clonotype: Since the CDR3 does not end with the conserved phenylalanine or tryptophan, this likely comes from a read error. No DNA is shown, since the ends of the CDR3 on it are uncertain; the CDR3 is the one TCRdb lists. The rearrangement links TRBV12-1 to TRBJ2-7; no DNA check was done on the table's D call, TRBD2. TRBV12-1 is a documented pseudogene. A total of 15 residues make up the CDR3, ends included. The CDR3 sequence: CASSFGLRGPYEQYY.

J is TRBJ1-2 and V is TRBV11-2; tentative D call: TRBD1 (6 bases). CDR3 length: 14 residues. V was shortened by 6 bases and J by 4 bases, with 15 bases between the two germline ends. Germline CDR1 SGHAT, CDR2 FQNNGV. The CDR3 reads CASRERGTIYGYTF. CDR3 sequence (DNA): TGTGCCAGCAGAGAAAGAGGGACAATCTATGGCTACACCTTC.

Concerning this clonotype itself: A read error may account for a junction end that differs from germline. The CDR3 coding sequence is TGTGCCAGCAGTGATCTGGATAGCAATCAGCCCCAATATTTT. This codes for CASSDLDSNQPQYF. V gene TRBV6-1 combines with J gene TRBJ1-5, with D uncertain. CDR1 is MNHNS, CDR2 SASEGT, per germline. The CDR3 sequence is 14 residues long.

For this clonotype: Its ends do not fully match the called genes, so a read error is possible. J is TRBJ2-5 and V is TRBV5-4; no definite D call. CDR1 SGHNT and CDR2 YYREEE come from the germline V gene (reference sequence). The CDR3 is 14 amino acids. The CDR3 here is CTSNLETQHETQYF. In nucleotides, the CDR3 is TGTACCAGCAACTTGGAGACGCAACACGAGACCCAGTACTTC. Full variable domain (outside the CDR3, taken from reference TRBV5-4 and TRBJ2-5): ETGVTQSPTHLIKTRGQQVTLRCSSQSGHNTVSWYQQALGQGPQFIFQYYREEENGRGNFPPRFSGLQFPNYSSELNVNALELDDSALYLCTSNLETQHETQYFGPGTRLLVL.

V and J are TRBV20-1 and TRBJ1-2, with D hard to call. This CDR3 is 13 amino acids long. V was shortened by 0 bases and J by 4 bases, with 9 bases between the two germline ends. Per the germline V gene, CDR1 is DFQATT and CDR2 is SNEGSKA (reference sequence). The CDR3, as DNA: TGCAGTGCTAGAGATGCCGTCAGCTATGGCTACACCTTC. Its translation: CSARDAVSYGYTF.

In the case of this clonotype: It may be a read error: a sequence one base away is much more abundant. This chain uses TRBV6-1 with TRBJ2-7, with 8 nucleotides matching TRBD2. Germline V gene sequence: CDR1 MNHNS, CDR2 SASEGT. The CDR3 length is 18 residues. CDR3 bases: TGTGCCTGCAGGACAGAAGTAACTAGCGGAGGGAGCTCCTACGAGCAGTACTTC. Its protein is CACRTEVTSGGSSYEQYF.

The chain is built from TRBV7-3 and TRBJ2-6, with 10 bases lining up with TRBD1. The CDR3 loop spans 16 amino acids. Germline V gene data show CDR1 as SGHTA and CDR2 as FQGTGA. The V segment lost 6 bases and the J segment 2 bases; nucleotides outside the gene matches: 4. This chain's CDR3 is CASSYGTGAGANVLTF. CDR3 bases: TGTGCCAGCAGTTATGGGACAGGGGCTGGGGCCAACGTCCTGACTTTC.

On this clonotype itself: One junction end disagrees with the germline gene, perhaps due to a read error. CDR3 nucleotides: TGCAGCGTTCGGGGCAGGGGTGGTCAAGAGATCCAGTGCTTC. It codes for CSVRGRGGQEIQCF. This chain joins TRBV29-1 and TRBJ2-5, with D maybe TRBD1 (6 bases). CDR3 length: 14 residues. The germline V gene encodes CDR1 SQVTM and CDR2 ANQGSEA.

In regard to this clonotype: Germline and junction disagree at one end, which may indicate a read error. This chain uses TRBV11-3 with TRBJ2-3; D gene unclear. The CDR3 covers 12 residues. CDR1 is SGHNT and CDR2 is YENEEA in the germline V gene. The CDR3 sequence: CASSLARRTQCF. In nucleotides, the CDR3 is TGTGCCAGCAGCTTAGCTCGTAGGACGCAGTGTTTT.

This clonotype was counted ten times or more. The chain joins TRBV10-3 to TRBJ2-1, with 9 bases matching TRBD2. V lost 4 bases to trimming and J lost 2 bases; unmatched junction nucleotides: 9. This CDR3 comprises 17 residues. The germline V gene encodes CDR1 ENHRY and CDR2 SYGVKD. The CDR3 bases are TGTGCCATCAGTGGTCCGCGCGGGAGGGCAACCTACAATGAGCAGTTCTTC. It specifies CAISGPRGRATYNEQFF.

This clonotype has only one observation. Given the absence of the conserved phenylalanine or tryptophan at the CDR3 end, a read error is likely. V gene TRBV11-2 combines with J gene TRBJ1-1, with D possibly matching TRBD1 (5 bases). Germline V gene data show CDR1 as SGHAT and CDR2 as FQNNGV. The CDR3 contains 15 residues. The V gene lost 5 bases and the J gene lost 4 bases, with 17 bases spanning the gap. CDR3 sequence: CASSLDSSLTTEAFL. CDR3 in DNA: TGTGCCAGCAGCCTTGACAGTTCCTTGACCACTGAAGCTTTCCTT.

To note about this clonotype: A clone one base away is much larger, so this may be a read error. This chain joins TRBV12-3 or TRBV12-4 and TRBJ1-2; 9 bases map to TRBD1. This CDR3 is built from 15 residues. Written as DNA, the CDR3 is TGTGCCAGCAGCGCCGGTGGGACAGGGAACTATGGCCACACCTTC. It is translated as CASSAGGTGNYGHTF.

This clonotype was found many times. The J gene is TRBJ2-7, the V gene TRBV11-3; TRBD1 matches 9 bases. Trimming took 0 bases from V and 2 from J; bases not matched to a gene: 11. The CDR3 has 18 amino acids. CDR1 is SGHNT, CDR2 YENEEA, per germline. The CDR3 DNA reads as TGTGCCAGCAGCTTAGAGGGTCTCGGGGGACAGGGCCCCTACGAGCAGTACTTC. It translates to CASSLEGLGGQGPYEQYF. Together with reference TRBV11-3 and TRBJ2-7, the CDR3 gives the full variable domain: EAGVVQSPRYKIIEKKQPVAFWCNPISGHNTLYWYLQNLGQGPELLIRYENEEAVDDSQLPKDRFSAERLKGVDSTLKIQPAELGDSAVYLCASSLEGLGGQGPYEQYFGPGTRLTVT.

The chain uses TRBV7-9 and TRBJ1-2; D is possibly TRBD1 (5 bases). The CDR3 has 13 residues. V dropped 4 bases and J dropped 3 bases, with 9 bases sitting between them. CDR1 is SEHNR, CDR2 FQNEAQ, per germline (reference sequence). The CDR3 DNA sequence: TGTGCCAGCAGCTCGATGGGGGACTATGGCTACACCTTC. It is translated as CASSSMGDYGYTF.